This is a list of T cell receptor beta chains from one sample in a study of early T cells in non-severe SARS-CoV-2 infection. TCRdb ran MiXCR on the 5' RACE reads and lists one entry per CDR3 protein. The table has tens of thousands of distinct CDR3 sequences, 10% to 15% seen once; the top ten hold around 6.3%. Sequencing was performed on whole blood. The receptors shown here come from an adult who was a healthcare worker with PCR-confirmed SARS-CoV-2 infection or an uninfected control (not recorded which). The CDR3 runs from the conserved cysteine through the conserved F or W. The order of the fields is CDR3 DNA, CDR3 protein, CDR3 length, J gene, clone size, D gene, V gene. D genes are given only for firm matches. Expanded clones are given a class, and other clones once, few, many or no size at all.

cdr3_nt: TGTGCCAGCAGTGGCGCCGGGGGAGGATCCTACAATGAGCAGTTCTTC
cdr3_aa: CASSGAGGGSYNEQFF
cdr3_length: 16
j_call: TRBJ2-1
clone_size: few
d_call: .
v_call: TRBV6-5

cdr3_nt: TGTGCTAGTGGACTGGACAGGAGCTCCTACGAGCAGTACTTC
cdr3_aa: CASGLDRSSYEQYF
cdr3_length: 14
j_call: TRBJ2-7
clone_size: .
d_call: TRBD1
v_call: TRBV12-5

cdr3_nt: TGCAGTGCTAGAGATCCGGCGGGACAGACCTACGAGCAGTACTTC
cdr3_aa: CSARDPAGQTYEQYF
cdr3_length: 15
j_call: TRBJ2-7
clone_size: .
d_call: .
v_call: TRBV20-1

cdr3_nt: TGTGCCAGCAGACACAGGGGAAACACCGGGGAGCTGTTTTTT
cdr3_aa: CASRHRGNTGELFF
cdr3_length: 14
j_call: TRBJ2-2
clone_size: few
d_call: TRBD1
v_call: TRBV2

cdr3_nt: TGTGCTAGTGGTTTGGGTCCGGGGCAGGGGATACGTGGCGGCTACACCTTC
cdr3_aa: CASGLGPGQGIRGGYTF
cdr3_length: 17
j_call: TRBJ1-2
clone_size: many
d_call: .
v_call: TRBV12-5

cdr3_nt: TGCGCTAGTCGGGGCGGGTCCTACGAGCAGTACTTC
cdr3_aa: CASRGGSYEQYF
cdr3_length: 12
j_call: TRBJ2-7
clone_size: .
d_call: .
v_call: TRBV5-1

cdr3_nt: TGCGCCAGCAGCTTAGGCCCCATGAATGAGCAGTTCTTC
cdr3_aa: CASSLGPMNEQFF
cdr3_length: 13
j_call: TRBJ2-1
clone_size: many
d_call: .
v_call: TRBV5-1

cdr3_nt: TGTGCTAGTGGTTCCCGGGTCCCCACCGGGGAGCTGTTTTTT
cdr3_aa: CASGSRVPTGELFF
cdr3_length: 14
j_call: TRBJ2-2
clone_size: .
d_call: .
v_call: TRBV12-5

cdr3_nt: TGTGTCAGCAGCTTATGGGGGAATACCTACAATGAGCAGTTCTTC
cdr3_aa: CVSSLWGNTYNEQFF
cdr3_length: 15
j_call: TRBJ2-1
clone_size: .
d_call: .
v_call: TRBV7-9

cdr3_nt: TGCGCCAGCAGCTTATACACAGATACGCAGTATTTT
cdr3_aa: CASSLYTDTQYF
cdr3_length: 12
j_call: TRBJ2-3
clone_size: many
d_call: .
v_call: TRBV5-1

cdr3_nt: TGTGCCAGCTTGGCGGAGGTGGACACTGAAGCTTTCTTT
cdr3_aa: CASLAEVDTEAFF
cdr3_length: 13
j_call: TRBJ1-1
clone_size: few
d_call: .
v_call: TRBV18

cdr3_nt: TGTGCCAGCAGCTTAGTGAGCACCGGGGAGCTGTTTTTT
cdr3_aa: CASSLVSTGELFF
cdr3_length: 13
j_call: TRBJ2-2
clone_size: many
d_call: .
v_call: TRBV7-2

cdr3_nt: TGTGCCAGCAGCTTCCCGCGGGACAGCTCTCCCCTCTCTGGGGCCAACGTCCTGACTTTC
cdr3_aa: CASSFPRDSSPLSGANVLTF
cdr3_length: 20
j_call: TRBJ2-6
clone_size: .
d_call: .
v_call: TRBV11-2

cdr3_nt: TGTGCCAGCACCGAATTGCCACTAGCGGTGCCGGCGGGCACAGATACGCAGTATTTT
cdr3_aa: CASTELPLAVPAGTDTQYF
cdr3_length: 19
j_call: TRBJ2-3
clone_size: many
d_call: TRBD2
v_call: TRBV7-9

cdr3_nt: TGTGCCAGTAGTATATCGGCGAGCAATCAGCCCCAGCATTTT
cdr3_aa: CASSISASNQPQHF
cdr3_length: 14
j_call: TRBJ1-5
clone_size: many
d_call: .
v_call: TRBV19

cdr3_nt: TGTGCCAGCAGCCAAGTTCCTAGGGGAGAGCAGTACTTC
cdr3_aa: CASSQVPRGEQYF
cdr3_length: 13
j_call: TRBJ2-7
clone_size: many
d_call: .
v_call: TRBV3-1

cdr3_nt: TGCAGCGCGCTTGGGGCAGGGGCCCCCATCCTGCCGCAGTATTTT
cdr3_aa: CSALGAGAPILPQYF
cdr3_length: 15
j_call: TRBJ2-3
clone_size: .
d_call: .
v_call: TRBV29-1